This paragraph reports one T cell receptor beta chain. Sequenced by immunoSEQ multiplex PCR; TCRdb stores in-frame clones only, minus some. This table holds some 170,000 clones, about 87% found once. The data originate from a study of cytomegalovirus exposure and HLA in healthy donors. V lost 6 bases, J lost 4 bases, and 10 bases lay in between. Germline CDR1 is SQVTM and CDR2 is ANQGSEA. This CDR3 has 11 amino acids. V usage is TRBV29-1 and J usage is TRBJ2-7; the D is unclear. Sequenced material: PBMCs. This clonotype originated in a woman between 25 and 40 years old in good health and CMV-seronegative. Here the CDR3 reads CSVEQDYEQYF. In nucleotides, the CDR3 is TGCAGCGTGGAGCAAGATTACGAGCAGTACTTC.